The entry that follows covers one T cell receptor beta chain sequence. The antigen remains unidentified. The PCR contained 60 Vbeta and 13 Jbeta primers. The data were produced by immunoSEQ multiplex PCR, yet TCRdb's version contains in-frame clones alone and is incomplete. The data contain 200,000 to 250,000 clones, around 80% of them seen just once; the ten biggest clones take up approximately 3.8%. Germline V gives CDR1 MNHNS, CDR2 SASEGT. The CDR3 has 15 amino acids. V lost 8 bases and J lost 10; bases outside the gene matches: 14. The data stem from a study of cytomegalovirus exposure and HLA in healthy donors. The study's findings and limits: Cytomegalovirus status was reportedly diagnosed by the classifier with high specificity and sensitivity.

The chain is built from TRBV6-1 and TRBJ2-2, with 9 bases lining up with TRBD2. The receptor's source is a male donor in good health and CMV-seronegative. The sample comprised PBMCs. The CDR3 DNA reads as TGTGCCAGCGCCAAAAGACTAGCGGCGGACGTGGAGCTGTTTTTT. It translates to CASAKRLAADVELFF.